This entry describes one TCR beta chain. With V trimmed by 5 bases and J by 0 bases, 7 bases remained unmatched. Germline loops: CDR1 MDHEN, CDR2 SYDVKM. This CDR3 is 15 amino acids long. Assay: immunoSEQ multiplex PCR; the TCRdb copy retains only in-frame clones and omits some. The sample lists roughly 26,000 clones, around 93% occurring once. The data were taken from a study of T cells in localized non-small cell lung cancer. V and J are TRBV28 and TRBJ2-7, with 7 nucleotides matching TRBD2. This receptor was obtained from a female donor over 55 with stage II squamous cell lung carcinoma. This material consisted of peripheral blood, taken before any cancer treatment. CDR3 nucleotides: TGTGCCAGCAGTCCTGCGGGGGTTGCCTCCTACGAGCAGTACTTC. Residues: CASSPAGVASYEQYF.